This entry lists 20 T cell receptor beta chains sequenced from one sample in a study of CD8 T cells in ankylosing spondylitis. Study-wide results and limits: What seemed typical of ankylosing spondylitis blood was a TCR beta motif built from several highly homologous variants.

TCRdb re-derived calls from the 5' RACE reads in MiXCR, one entry per CDR3 protein. This table holds almost 400,000 distinct CDR3 sequences, 20% to 25% found once. The antigens of these receptors remain unknown. The sample consisted of blood, either unsorted or a sorted T cell fraction (not recorded which). The receptors stem from a male donor with ankylosing spondylitis.

V and J are TRBV5-1 and TRBJ2-5, with D tentatively TRBD1 or TRBD2 (5 bases each). CDR1 and CDR2 from the germline V gene are SGHRS and YFSETQ. V lost 4 bases and J 2 bases, leaving 18 bases between the germline ends. The length of the CDR3 is 16 residues. CDR3 protein: CASSPRTGGKQETQYF. CDR3 DNA sequence: TGCGCCAGCAGCCCTCGAACAGGAGGAAAGCAAGAGACCCAGTACTTC.

This clonotype was counted between two and nine times. This chain uses TRBV7-2 with TRBJ1-1; D gene ambiguous. V lost 1 base, J lost 3 bases, and 9 bases lay in between. The CDR3 is made up of 14 amino acids. Germline lookup yields CDR1 SGHTA and CDR2 FQGNSA. In nucleotides, the CDR3 is TGTGCCAGCAGCTTAGGTAGGCAGGACACTGAAGCTTTCTTT. Protein: CASSLGRQDTEAFF. The full variable domain, its missing parts supplied by reference TRBV7-2 and TRBJ1-1, is GAGVSQSPSNKVTEKGKDVELRCDPISGHTALYWYRQSLGQGLEFLIYFQGNSAPDKSGLPSDRFSAERTGGSVSTLTIQRTQQEDSAVYLCASSLGRQDTEAFFGQGTRLTVV.

V gene TRBV28 combines with J gene TRBJ1-5, with TRBD1 matching over 7 bases. The V segment lost 6 bases and the J segment 7 bases; nucleotides outside the gene matches: 12. Germline V gene lookup returns CDR1 MDHEN and CDR2 SYDVKM. The CDR3 is made up of 15 amino acids. The CDR3, as DNA: TGTGCCAGCAGGGGAACAGGGGCGCGGCGGCAGCCCCAGCATTTT. Protein product: CASRGTGARRQPQHF.

This clonotype was found once. This chain links TRBV7-9 with TRBJ2-7; the D gene is possibly TRBD2 (7 bases). The CDR3 sequence is 13 residues long. V lost 5 bases, J lost 9 bases, and 17 bases lay in between. Germline V lookup: CDR1 SEHNR, CDR2 FQNEAQ (reference sequence). The CDR3 loop is CASSPRGGEGQYF. CDR3 sequence (DNA): TGTGCCAGCAGCCCGAGGGGGGGCGAAGGGCAGTACTTC.

The chain combines TRBV7-9 with TRBJ2-2; D gene uncertain. The germline V gene has CDR1 SEHNR and CDR2 FQNEAQ (reference sequence). This CDR3 comprises 15 residues. The ends were cut back, 4 bases at V and 0 bases at J, with 9 bases in the middle. Here the CDR3 DNA reads TGTGCCAGCAGCTGGGGTAGATCGAACACCGGGGAGCTGTTTTTT. Residues: CASSWGRSNTGELFF.

This clonotype was found many times. The CDR3 here is CASSSDGTSVNIQYF. In nucleotides, the CDR3 is TGTGCCAGCAGCTCAGACGGGACTAGCGTTAACATTCAGTACTTC. The chain combines TRBV7-2 with TRBJ2-4, with TRBD2 identical over 10 bases. Germline V gene data show CDR1 as SGHTA and CDR2 as FQGNSA. V was pared by 4 bases and J by 7 bases, with 7 bases of the junction left unmatched. CDR3 length: 15 residues.

The chain employs TRBV10-1 and TRBJ2-7; 10 bases match TRBD1. The V gene's germline CDR1 is WNHNN and CDR2 SYGVQD (reference sequence). The CDR3 spans 16 residues. The trim removed 4 bases at V and 4 bases at J, leaving 10 bases unmatched. CDR3 in amino acids: CASSGYSGTGVYEQYF. As DNA, the CDR3 is TGCGCCAGCAGTGGATACTCAGGGACAGGGGTATACGAGCAGTACTTC.

The chain uses TRBV3-1 and TRBJ2-1; D is uncertain. V was shortened by 0 bases and J by 5 bases, with 11 bases between the two germline ends. The CDR3 runs 15 residues. Looked up from germline, CDR1 is LGHDT and CDR2 is YNNKEL (reference sequence). CDR3 DNA sequence: TGTGCCAGCAGCCAAGATCCCGGGTCCCACAATGAGCAGTTCTTC. This gives the protein CASSQDPGSHNEQFF.

V gene TRBV20-1 combines with J gene TRBJ2-1; possible D gene TRBD2, 5 bases. Trimming took 6 bases from V and 0 from J, leaving 12 bases between them. Germline V CDR1 and CDR2: DFQATT, SNEGSKA (reference sequence). The CDR3 loop spans 14 amino acids. CDR3: CSAWTVSSYNEQFF. CDR3 coding DNA: TGCAGTGCCTGGACTGTCAGCTCCTACAATGAGCAGTTCTTC.

The chain couples TRBV4-1 to TRBJ2-7, with D possibly being TRBD2 (6 bases). This CDR3 is built from 16 residues. With 0 bases removed from V and 1 base from J, the gap between germline ends came to 13 bases. The germline V gene encodes CDR1 MGHRA and CDR2 YSYEKL. For the CDR3, the DNA is TGCGCCAGCAGCCAAGACATTGGGACTCTTTCCTACGAGCAGTACTTC. As protein: CASSQDIGTLSYEQYF.

The V and J genes are TRBV29-1 and TRBJ1-2, with D possibly TRBD1 on 5 matching bases. V was trimmed by 7 bases and J by 6 bases, leaving 15 bases between them. Germline CDR1 reads SQVTM; CDR2 reads ANQGSEA. The CDR3 spans 12 residues. The CDR3 DNA follows: TGCAGCGCCCTCGGGGCAGCAGATGGCTACACCTTC. It translates to CSALGAADGYTF.

The chain links TRBV5-5 to TRBJ2-3; 9 nucleotides agree with TRBD2. The CDR3 extends over 15 amino acids. Germline V gene lookup returns CDR1 SGHKS and CDR2 YYEKEE (reference sequence). V lost 4 bases to trimming and J lost 4 bases; unmatched junction nucleotides: 7. The CDR3 DNA reads TGTGCCAGCAGCAACGCGGGAGGGCAAGCAGATACGCAGTATTTT. Translation gives CASSNAGGQADTQYF.

This clonotype was seen repeatedly, ten times or more. The gene calls are TRBV18 and TRBJ1-1; D is uncertain. The CDR3 spans 13 residues. Germline V gene sequence: CDR1 KGHSH, CDR2 LQKENI. The V gene lost 3 bases and the J gene lost 1 base, with 6 bases spanning the gap. CDR3 in DNA: TGTGCCAGCTCACCCCTTCAGAACACTGAAGCTTTCTTT. Its protein product is CASSPLQNTEAFF.

The J gene is TRBJ1-1, the V gene TRBV20-1; possibly TRBD1 for D (6 bases). Trimming shortened V by 3 bases and J by 3 bases, and 14 bases separated the two germline ends. The CDR3 loop spans 14 amino acids. Germline V lookup: CDR1 DFQATT, CDR2 SNEGSKA (reference sequence). Here the CDR3 DNA reads TGCAGTGCTAGGCCAGGGGTATGGGACACTGAAGCTTTCTTT. Amino acid sequence: CSARPGVWDTEAFF.

This clonotype was detected a few times. The chain couples TRBV7-9 to TRBJ1-2; 7 bases map to TRBD1. Germline-derived CDR1 and CDR2 are SEHNR and FQNEAQ (reference sequence). The CDR3 loop spans 13 amino acids. The J segment lost 7 bases and the V segment lost 5 bases, leaving 7 bases of the junction unmatched. CDR3 coding DNA: TGTGCCAGCAGCGCGACAGGGAGGGGTGGCTACACCTTC. Protein product: CASSATGRGGYTF.

This sequence joins TRBV29-1 and TRBJ2-2, with D possibly TRBD2 on 6 matching bases. V lost 4 bases to trimming and J lost 6 bases, with 12 bases between them. Germline V lookup: CDR1 SQVTM, CDR2 ANQGSEA. The CDR3 length is 13 residues. As DNA, the CDR3 is TGCAGCGTTGGGAGGGTAGGGGCCGGGGAGCTGTTTTTT. It is translated as CSVGRVGAGELFF.

The table lists this clonotype with many counts. The V gene is TRBV29-1, the J gene TRBJ2-7; the match to TRBD1 covers 9 bases. The CDR3 is 13 residues long. With V trimmed by 7 bases and J by 1 base, 5 bases remained unmatched. CDR1 SQVTM and CDR2 ANQGSEA come from the germline V gene. The chain's CDR3 is CSAGQGRSYEQYF. The DNA of the CDR3 is TGCAGCGCCGGACAGGGGAGGTCCTACGAGCAGTACTTC.

In its sample, this clonotype was seen a few times. The chain employs TRBV25-1 and TRBJ2-7; D not certain. The germline V and J ends were trimmed by 6 bases and 5 bases, with 20 bases remaining between them. Germline V CDR1 and CDR2: MGHDK, SYGVNS. The CDR3 sequence is 15 residues long. The CDR3: CASSPIPQWTNEQYF. The CDR3 nucleotides read TGTGCCAGCAGCCCAATCCCGCAGTGGACCAACGAGCAGTACTTC.

This clonotype was counted between two and nine times. The CDR3 loop is CASSFLASGGGDTQYF. DNA for the CDR3: TGTGCCAGCAGTTTTCTGGCTAGCGGAGGGGGCGATACGCAGTATTTT. This rearrangement joins TRBV28 to TRBJ2-3; D is tentatively TRBD1 or TRBD2 (7 bases each). The germline V gene encodes CDR1 MDHEN and CDR2 SYDVKM. CDR3 size: 16 residues. V gave up 3 bases and J gave up 6 bases, with 19 bases separating them.

The rearrangement links TRBV7-3 to TRBJ2-7; 9 bases map to TRBD2. V lost 0 bases to trimming and J lost 2 bases; unmatched junction nucleotides: 2. The CDR3 length is 15 residues. Germline CDR1 reads SGHTA; CDR2 reads FQGTGA. The CDR3 is CASSLTREGTYEQYF. The CDR3 DNA reads TGTGCCAGCAGCTTAACGCGGGAGGGTACCTACGAGCAGTACTTC.